This T cell receptor (beta chain) was sequenced for a study of human T cells and chemical hapten exposure. In the original analysis: Sample-level TCR yields exhibited a median of 95,638, with a range of about 23,224 to 690,600. MiXCR, applied by TCRdb to the RACE reads, yields one record per CDR3 protein. For this entry, the V and J calls and clone size follow TCRdb and not the study's own pipeline. Among about 190,000 distinct CDR3 sequences, about 25% were seen once, and the ten largest hold 2% to 2.5%. As to time point: patch test 3, about 24 weeks after DPC sensitization. Treatment here: therapeutic diphenylcyclopropenone sensitization with weekly scalp DPC. Patches went on only after blood had been drawn each time. Germline assignment: CDR1 MDHEN and CDR2 SYDVKM. The germline V and J ends were trimmed by 2 bases and 2 bases, with 16 bases remaining between them. This CDR3 has 16 residues.

The chain recombines TRBV28 with TRBJ2-7; the D is unclear. The sequence derives from a woman between 40 and 50 years old with alopecia areata. Some clones in this sample may be carry-over from other donors' samples. The sequencing here drew on whole blood, taken in connection with sensitization to the hapten diphenylcyclopropenone (DPC). The CDR3 nucleotides read TGTGCCAGCAGTTTAGGGGTATTGGGAAGGACCTACGAGCAGTACTTC. Translation gives CASSLGVLGRTYEQYF. The full variable domain, completed using reference TRBV28 and TRBJ2-7, is DVKVTQSSRYLVKRTGEKVFLECVQDMDHENMFWYRQDPGLGLRLIYFSYDVKMKEKGDIPEGYSVSREKKERFSLILESASTNQTSMYLCASSLGVLGRTYEQYFGPGTRLTVT.